This T cell receptor beta chain derives from a study of T cells in Graves' hyperthyroidism and ophthalmopathy. Points from the study as a whole: Blood also showed most of the thyroid clonotypes that were expanded above 0.001.

Together with thyroid ultrasound, orbital computed tomography, serum thyroxine and TRAb, clinical symptoms were used for diagnoses. This CDR3 spans 11 amino acids. Germline V lookup: CDR1 SNHLY, CDR2 FYNNEI. Trimming removed 6 bases from V and 13 bases from J, with 15 bases in between. As for this clonotype: The target antigen is unknown.

Researchers took RNA transcripts and amplified the TCR beta CDR3 regions from them. A first-round RT-PCR of the TCR CDR3 used the HTBI primer set. TCRdb recomputed calls from the multiplex PCR reads with MiXCR, one row per CDR3 protein. In the table there are hundreds of thousands of distinct CDR3 sequences, less than 20% of which are singletons. This clonotype was sampled from a man aged 45-60 years with Graves' ophthalmopathy. The chain joins TRBV2 to TRBJ1-2; tentative D call: TRBD1 (6 bases). Sequences were obtained from blood. The CDR3 protein is CASSMDSYRTF. The CDR3 region has the DNA TGTGCCAGCAGCATGGACAGTTATCGCACCTTC.